These 32 T cell receptor beta chains were sequenced from one sample in a study of blood T cell repertoires in COVID-19. Libraries were prepared by immunoSEQ multiplex PCR; TCRdb keeps only in-frame clonotypes and omits some of them. The repertoire holds 95,000 to 100,000 clones, with less than 85% as singletons. What was sequenced was peripheral blood. The receptor set was obtained from an elderly woman with active or convalescent COVID-19.

V gene TRBV4-3 combines with J gene TRBJ2-1; the match to TRBD2 covers 10 bases. CDR1 LGHNA and CDR2 YSLEER come from the germline V gene. The J segment lost 5 bases and the V segment lost 5 bases, leaving 9 bases of the junction unmatched. The CDR3 has 16 residues. CDR3 in amino acids: CASSVRGLAVNNEQFF. CDR3 nucleotide sequence: TGCGCCAGCAGCGTAAGAGGACTAGCGGTTAACAATGAGCAGTTCTTC.

The chain combines TRBV18 with TRBJ2-7; possible D gene TRBD2, 6 bases. The CDR3 length is 16 residues. V lost 2 bases and J 0 bases, leaving 14 bases between the germline ends. Germline assignment: CDR1 KGHSH and CDR2 LQKENI. The CDR3 protein is CASSPGLTRSSYEQYF. The CDR3 nucleotides read TGTGCCAGCTCACCAGGACTAACAAGGTCCTCCTACGAGCAGTACTTC.

The chain uses TRBV9 and TRBJ2-5; 8 positions match TRBD2. The CDR3 length is 16 residues. The trim removed 5 bases at V and 0 bases at J, leaving 9 bases unmatched. Per the germline V gene, CDR1 is SGDLS and CDR2 is YYNGEE. DNA of the CDR3: TGTGCCAGCAGTCCCCCGGGGGGGGCCTACCAAGAGACCCAGTACTTC. It is translated as CASSPPGGAYQETQYF.

J is TRBJ2-1 and V is TRBV18, with no clear D. The CDR3 covers 15 residues. V dropped 3 bases and J dropped 7 bases, with 16 bases sitting between them. The germline V gene encodes CDR1 KGHSH and CDR2 LQKENI. CDR3 bases: TGTGCCAGCTCACCTACGGGTCACGATGGGAATGAGCAGTTCTTC. Translated: CASSPTGHDGNEQFF.

The chain combines TRBV5-4 with TRBJ2-1; TRBD2 aligns across 15 bases. The V gene's germline CDR1 is SGHNT and CDR2 YYREEE (reference sequence). CDR3 length equals 17 residues. The junction had 8 bases not matched to a gene; V was cut back by 4 bases and J by 6 bases. This CDR3 reads CASSKGLAGGSFNEQFF. Here the CDR3 DNA reads TGTGCCAGCAGCAAGGGACTAGCGGGAGGTAGTTTCAATGAGCAGTTCTTC.

This chain uses TRBV7-2 with TRBJ2-7, with 11 bases that match TRBD1. From germline, CDR1 is SGHTA and CDR2 FQGNSA. The CDR3 length is 16 residues. V lost 1 base, J lost 2 bases, and 4 bases stayed unmatched. The CDR3 protein is CASSLGWGQGAYEQYF. The CDR3 DNA is TGTGCCAGCAGCTTAGGGTGGGGACAGGGGGCCTACGAGCAGTACTTC.

Concerning this clone: The germline gene is not matched at one end of the junction; a read error may be the cause. This chain uses TRBV7-7 with TRBJ2-3; 9 positions agree with TRBD2. CDR1 and CDR2 from the germline V gene are SSHAT and FNYEAQ (reference sequence). The CDR3 loop spans 16 amino acids. The CDR3 sequence: CASSPAAGGRTDTQYF. The CDR3 DNA reads TGTGCTAGCAGCCCGGCGGCGGGAGGGCGCACAGATACGCAGTATTTT.

The rearrangement joins TRBV7-2 to TRBJ2-2; 9 bases are a match to TRBD1. Losses at the gene ends were 6 bases for V and 6 bases for J; bases not matched to a gene: 8. CDR1 is SGHTA, CDR2 FQGNSA, per germline. The CDR3 length is 15 residues. The CDR3 spells CASRQQGASAGELFF. The CDR3 DNA reads TGTGCCAGCAGACAACAGGGGGCGAGCGCCGGGGAGCTGTTTTTT.

This chain connects TRBV5-1 to TRBJ2-3, with 8 bases fitting TRBD1. The J segment lost 4 bases and the V segment lost 4 bases, leaving 14 bases of the junction unmatched. Germline CDR1 reads SGHRS; CDR2 reads YFSETQ. CDR3 length: 17 amino acids. The CDR3 DNA is TGCGCCAGCAGCCGTATAGAGACAGGGGTGGGGGCAGATACGCAGTATTTT. Its protein is CASSRIETGVGADTQYF.

This chain joins TRBV20-1 and TRBJ2-5; tentatively, D is TRBD2 (5 bases). This CDR3 region has 11 residues. Trimming took off 3 bases at V and 7 bases at J, with 9 bases between the two ends. CDR1 DFQATT and CDR2 SNEGSKA come from the germline V gene (reference sequence). CDR3 protein: CSARDSSTQYF. The CDR3 nucleotides are TGCAGTGCTAGGGACTCCTCGACCCAGTACTTC.

As for this clone: At one boundary the junction diverges from the germline segment, which might be a read error. The chain has TRBV5-1 and TRBJ1-4, with 7 bases aligning to TRBD1. CDR3 size: 14 residues. Germline V CDR1 and CDR2: SGHRS, YFSETQ. Here the CDR3 reads CASRRQGTNEKLFF. The CDR3 region has the DNA TGTGCCAGCAGAAGACAGGGAACTAATGAAAAACTGTTTTTT.

The chain recombines TRBV29-1 with TRBJ2-7; a weak D match, TRBD1 (5 bases). Germline V gene sequence: CDR1 SQVTM, CDR2 ANQGSEA. Trimming removed 7 bases from V and 6 bases from J, with 13 bases in between. The CDR3 loop spans 11 amino acids. CDR3 sequence reads: CSALRQGEQYF. CDR3 nucleotides: TGCAGCGCCCTTAGGCAGGGCGAGCAGTACTTC.

The chain has TRBV7-8 and TRBJ2-1, with TRBD2 matching over 7 bases. Trimming cost V 2 bases and J 3 bases; bases outside gene matches: 7. The germline V gene encodes CDR1 SGHVS and CDR2 FQNEAQ. The CDR3 totals 16 residues. CDR3 nucleotide sequence: TGTGCCAGCAGCTTAAGGGAGGGTAGCGGCTACAATGAGCAGTTCTTC. This sequence encodes CASSLREGSGYNEQFF.

V is TRBV11-1 and J is TRBJ2-1, with TRBD2 matching over 7 bases. The CDR3 length is 15 residues. J gave up 9 bases and V 0 bases, and 8 bases lay outside the gene matches. The germline V gene encodes CDR1 SGHAT and CDR2 FQDESV (reference sequence). The CDR3, as DNA: TGTGCCAGCAGCTTAGCGGGCTCGTGGGAGGGTGAGCAGTTCTTC. This translates into CASSLAGSWEGEQFF. Full variable domain (missing parts from reference TRBV11-1 and TRBJ2-1): EAEVAQSPRYKITEKSQAVAFWCDPISGHATLYWYRQILGQGPELLVQFQDESVVDDSQLPKDRFSAERLKGVDSTLKIQPAELGDSAMYLCASSLAGSWEGEQFFGPGTRLTVL.

This clone has just one count. This chain joins TRBV11-3 and TRBJ1-1; 7 nucleotides line up with TRBD1. CDR1 SGHNT and CDR2 YENEEA come from the germline V gene. Trimming at V came to 8 bases and at J to 1 base, leaving 4 bases not matched to a gene. The CDR3 consists of 13 residues. CDR3 coding DNA: TGTGCCAGCGCCCGGACAGGGAACACTGAAGCTTTCTTT. Translated, it gives CASARTGNTEAFF. Using reference TRBV11-3 and TRBJ1-1 for the parts outside the CDR3, the full variable domain is EAGVVQSPRYKIIEKKQPVAFWCNPISGHNTLYWYLQNLGQGPELLIRYENEEAVDDSQLPKDRFSAERLKGVDSTLKIQPAELGDSAVYLCASARTGNTEAFFGQGTRLTVV.

The chain combines TRBV11-2 with TRBJ2-7; D is perhaps TRBD2 (5 bases). Trimming took off 5 bases at V and 7 bases at J, with 18 bases between the two ends. The CDR3 runs 14 residues. The germline V gene encodes CDR1 SGHAT and CDR2 FQNNGV. The CDR3 sequence is CASSQLAKGVEQYF. CDR3 bases: TGTGCCAGCAGCCAATTAGCGAAGGGAGTAGAGCAGTACTTC.

The table lists this clone with a few counts. The gene calls are TRBV14 and TRBJ2-3; weak D call: TRBD2 (7 bases). With 2 bases removed from V and 0 bases from J, the gap between germline ends came to 15 bases. Germline assignment: CDR1 SGHDN and CDR2 FVKESK. The CDR3 totals 17 residues. This CDR3 reads CASSQRGGGASTDTQYF. CDR3 nucleotide sequence: TGTGCCAGCAGCCAAAGGGGCGGGGGCGCTAGCACAGATACGCAGTATTTT.

The V and J genes are TRBV27 and TRBJ1-2; D possibly corresponds to TRBD1 (5 bases). Germline values: CDR1 MNHEY, CDR2 SMNVEV (reference sequence). V lost 2 bases and J lost 4, with 20 bases in between. The CDR3 spans 17 residues. DNA of the CDR3: TGTGCCAGCAGTTTAGAAGCTGGCAGGGCCGCACTCTATGGCTACACCTTC. This codes for CASSLEAGRAALYGYTF.

Notes on this clone: This same CDR3 is encoded by further DNA sequences in the sample. The rearrangement links TRBV9 to TRBJ2-7; D is unclear. Deletions cut 0 bases from V and 0 bases from J, with 7 bases between. The V gene's germline CDR1 is SGDLS and CDR2 YYNGEE. The CDR3 has 14 amino acids. This CDR3 reads CASSVGHGSYEQYF. Written as DNA, the CDR3 is TGTGCCAGCAGCGTAGGACACGGCTCCTACGAGCAGTACTTC.

This chain links TRBV6-1 with TRBJ1-4; no clear D gene. Trimming pared 5 bases from V and 8 bases from J, leaving 12 bases between. Germline CDR1 MNHNS, CDR2 SASEGT. CDR3 size: 13 residues. CDR3 in amino acids: CASSSGEGEKLFF. The CDR3 DNA reads TGTGCCAGCAGTTCCGGGGAGGGAGAAAAACTGTTTTTT.

The gene calls are TRBV12-3 or TRBV12-4 and TRBJ1-1; a weak D match, TRBD1 (5 bases). This CDR3 comprises 13 residues. With 6 bases removed from V and 2 bases from J, the gap between germline ends came to 10 bases. The CDR3 is CASRRDVNTEAFF. CDR3 in DNA: TGTGCCAGCAGGCGGGACGTAAACACTGAAGCTTTCTTT.

The V gene is TRBV3-1 (or the pseudogene TRBV3-2), the J gene TRBJ1-1, with D possibly TRBD1 on 5 matching bases. V lost 4 bases, J lost 7 bases, and 13 bases lay in between. The germline CDR1 and CDR2 sequences are LGHDT and YNNKEL (reference sequence). This CDR3 has 13 residues. CDR3 amino acids: CASSRTQVHEAFF. For the CDR3, the DNA is TGTGCCAGCAGCCGAACACAGGTTCATGAAGCTTTCTTT.

This sequence joins TRBV6-1 and TRBJ2-3; 8 positions match TRBD2. The V and J ends lost 3 bases and 2 bases, in that order; junction bases with no gene match: 7. Germline V gene sequence: CDR1 MNHNS, CDR2 SASEGT. CDR3 length: 16 amino acids. CDR3 nucleotide sequence: TGTGCCAGCAGTGATGGCGGGAGGACCACCACAGATACGCAGTATTTT. As protein: CASSDGGRTTTDTQYF.

This clone showed up just a few times. The chain carries TRBV27 and TRBJ1-5, with unresolved D. This CDR3 region has 14 residues. CDR1 MNHEY and CDR2 SMNVEV come from the germline V gene (reference sequence). V was clipped by 6 bases and J by 2 bases, with 11 bases between them. CDR3 sequence reads: CASRGWGGNQPQHF. Here the CDR3 DNA reads TGTGCCAGCAGAGGATGGGGAGGCAATCAGCCCCAGCATTTT.

The chain uses TRBV28 and TRBJ2-7, with 7 positions matching TRBD1. The V gene's germline CDR1 is MDHEN and CDR2 SYDVKM. V shed 7 bases and J 0 bases; nucleotides not matched to a gene: 12. This CDR3 has 16 amino acids. The CDR3 protein is CASTTLQGSSSYEQYF. CDR3 in DNA: TGTGCCAGCACCACCCTACAGGGGTCCTCCTCCTACGAGCAGTACTTC.

This chain links TRBV18 with TRBJ2-5; the D gene is possibly TRBD2 (5 bases). The germline V gene has CDR1 KGHSH and CDR2 LQKENI. There are 15 residues in the CDR3. V was clipped by 3 bases and J by 2 bases, with 13 bases between them. DNA of the CDR3: TGTGCCAGCTCACCCCAGCGGATACTTCAAGAGACCCAGTACTTC. Its translation is CASSPQRILQETQYF.

V and J are TRBV28 and TRBJ2-1; TRBD2 matches 15 bases. The CDR3 has 16 amino acids. Germline lookup yields CDR1 MDHEN and CDR2 SYDVKM. J lost 7 bases, V lost 4 bases, and 5 bases had no gene match. CDR3 sequence reads: CASSSPGTSGRNEQFF. For the CDR3, the DNA is TGTGCCAGCAGTTCTCCGGGGACTAGCGGGAGGAATGAGCAGTTCTTC.

The chain couples TRBV11-2 to TRBJ2-7, with 8 bases identical to TRBD1. V shed 5 bases, J shed 0 bases, and the junction held 3 bases outside the gene matches. This CDR3 is 14 amino acids long. The germline V gene has CDR1 SGHAT and CDR2 FQNNGV. CDR3 coding DNA: TGTGCCAGCAGCCGGACAGGGCCCTCCTACGAGCAGTACTTC. Translation gives CASSRTGPSYEQYF.

This rearrangement joins TRBV6-5 to TRBJ1-5, with unresolved D. V was shortened by 6 bases and J by 0 bases, with 6 bases between the two germline ends. The germline CDR1 and CDR2 sequences are MNHEY and SVGAGI. CDR3 length: 13 residues. In DNA form, the CDR3 reads TGTGCCAGCAGGGGCTATAGCAATCAGCCCCAGCATTTT. Its translation is CASRGYSNQPQHF.

The chain carries TRBV5-1 and TRBJ1-3; the D gene is possibly TRBD1 (5 bases). The CDR3 runs 14 residues. Germline V CDR1 and CDR2: SGHRS, YFSETQ. The V gene lost 2 bases and the J gene lost 1 base, with 7 bases spanning the gap. The CDR3 loop is CASSLQASGNTIYF. In nucleotides, the CDR3 is TGCGCCAGCAGCTTACAGGCGTCTGGAAACACCATATATTTT. Full variable domain (missing parts from reference TRBV5-1 and TRBJ1-3): KAGVTQTPRYLIKTRGQQVTLSCSPISGHRSVSWYQQTPGQGLQFLFEYFSETQRNKGNFPGRFSGRQFSNSRSEMNVSTLELGDSALYLCASSLQASGNTIYFGEGSWLTVV.

This clone has more than one count but fewer than ten. This sequence joins TRBV6-5 and TRBJ1-1; 10 bases line up with TRBD1. Trimming at V came to 8 bases and at J to 5 bases, leaving 8 bases not matched to a gene. This CDR3 spans 14 amino acids. The germline CDR1 and CDR2 sequences are MNHEY and SVGAGI. In DNA form, the CDR3 reads TGTGCCAGCGGTTCGGACAGGGGGATTACTGAAGCTTTCTTT. Protein sequence: CASGSDRGITEAFF.

J is TRBJ2-2 and V is TRBV7-2, with TRBD2 matching 10 bases. The V gene's germline CDR1 is SGHTA and CDR2 FQGNSA. The junction had 2 bases not matched to a gene; V was cut back by 2 bases and J by 2 bases. This CDR3 has 16 residues. CDR3 region: CASSLLAGDNTGELFF. CDR3 nucleotide sequence: TGTGCCAGCAGCTTACTAGCGGGAGATAACACCGGGGAGCTGTTTTTT.